This record looks at one T cell receptor (beta chain) sequence and its context. What it recognizes is unknown. Trimming took 5 bases from V and 0 from J, leaving 8 bases between them. Germline V CDR1 and CDR2: SGHVS, FQNEAQ. This CDR3 has 14 amino acids. The repertoire was sequenced with immunoSEQ multiplex PCR; TCRdb's copy has only in-frame clones and lacks some. This table holds more than 150,000 clones, almost 95% found once. This record comes from a study of T cell responses to AZD1222 COVID-19 vaccine. About the research overall: Second-dose recipients at about 4 or about 12 weeks were treated as one pooled group.

Study-wide results and caveats: Spike-wide coverage was observed for vaccine-associated CD4 TCRs, with dominant responses at 160-218 and 743-854. Nearly half of the spike-specific TCRs reportedly recognize variant regions that carry no mutations.

The TCR sequence derives from an adult in good health. This chain links TRBV7-8 with TRBJ1-3; D is undetermined. Sequences were derived from peripheral blood, sampled on day 0 of AZD1222 vaccination. The chain's CDR3 is CASSPLRSGNTIYF. For the CDR3, the DNA is TGTGCCAGCAGCCCACTCCGCTCTGGAAACACCATATATTTT.